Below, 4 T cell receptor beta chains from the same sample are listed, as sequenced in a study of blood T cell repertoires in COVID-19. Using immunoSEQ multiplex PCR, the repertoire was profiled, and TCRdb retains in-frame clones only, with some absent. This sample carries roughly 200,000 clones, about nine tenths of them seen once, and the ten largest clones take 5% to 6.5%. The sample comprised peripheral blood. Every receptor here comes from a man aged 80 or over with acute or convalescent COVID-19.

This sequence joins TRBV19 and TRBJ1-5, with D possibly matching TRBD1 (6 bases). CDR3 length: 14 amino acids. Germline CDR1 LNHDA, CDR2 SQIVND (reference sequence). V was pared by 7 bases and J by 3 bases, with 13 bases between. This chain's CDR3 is CASKGDLPNQPQHF. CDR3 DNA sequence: TGTGCCAGTAAGGGGGACCTCCCCAATCAGCCCCAGCATTTT.

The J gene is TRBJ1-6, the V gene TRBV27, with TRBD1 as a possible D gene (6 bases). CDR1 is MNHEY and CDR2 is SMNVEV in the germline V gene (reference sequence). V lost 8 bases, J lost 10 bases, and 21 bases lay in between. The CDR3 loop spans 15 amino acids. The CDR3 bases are TGTGCCAGCCACGCCAGGGGCAGGGATGTGTCACCCCTCCACTTT. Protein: CASHARGRDVSPLHF.

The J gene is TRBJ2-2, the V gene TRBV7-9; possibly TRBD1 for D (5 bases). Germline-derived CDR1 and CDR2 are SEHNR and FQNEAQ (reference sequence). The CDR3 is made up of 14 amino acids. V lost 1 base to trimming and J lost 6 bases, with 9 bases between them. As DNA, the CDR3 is TGTGCCAGCAGCTTAGAGGGGTTCGCCGGGGAGCTGTTTTTT. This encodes CASSLEGFAGELFF.

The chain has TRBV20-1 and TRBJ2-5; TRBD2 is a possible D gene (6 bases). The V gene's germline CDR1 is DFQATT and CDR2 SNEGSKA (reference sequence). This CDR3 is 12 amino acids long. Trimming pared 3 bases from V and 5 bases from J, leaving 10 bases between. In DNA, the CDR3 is TGCAGTGCTAGTCTCAGCGGGGAGACCCAGTACTTC. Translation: CSASLSGETQYF.